These 16 T cell receptor beta chains originate from one sample sequenced in a study of cytomegalovirus exposure and HLA in healthy donors. Vbeta (60) and Jbeta (13) primers were used in the PCR. TCRdb's table, derived via immunoSEQ multiplex PCR, lists solely in-frame clones and lacks some. Its table records around 70,000 clones. Material for sequencing was PBMCs. These receptors originate from a boy younger than 18 in good health and CMV-seronegative.

CDR3 nucleotide sequence: TGTGCCAGCAGTGACCCCGGGGCGGGAGGCACTGAAGCTTTCTTT. Translated, it gives CASSDPGAGGTEAFF. The chain uses TRBV6-6 and TRBJ1-1; maybe TRBD1 (5 bases). Germline V gene data show CDR1 as MNHNY and CDR2 as SVGAGI (reference sequence). Trimming stripped 5 bases from V and 4 bases from J, with 17 bases between. The CDR3 consists of 15 residues.

The chain recombines TRBV18 with TRBJ1-2; D is undetermined. This CDR3 contains 15 residues. The germline V gene has CDR1 KGHSH and CDR2 LQKENI. Trimming left V 1 base short and J 4 bases short, with 13 bases between. The CDR3 DNA reads TGTGCCAGCTCACCACTGGATACGGGAGCCTATGGCTACACCTTC. It is translated as CASSPLDTGAYGYTF.

The chain is built from TRBV30 and TRBJ2-2; the D is unclear. The germline V and J ends were trimmed by 0 bases and 1 base, with 6 bases remaining between them. CDR3 size: 14 residues. From germline, CDR1 is GTSNPN and CDR2 SVGIG (reference sequence). The CDR3 loop reads CAWSVLGNTGELFF. The CDR3 DNA follows: TGTGCCTGGAGTGTACTCGGGAACACCGGGGAGCTGTTTTTT.

Concerning this clone: At one boundary the junction diverges from the germline segment, which might be a read error. The rearrangement links TRBV5-6 to TRBJ2-7; D perhaps matches TRBD1 (5 bases). The germline V gene encodes CDR1 SGHDT and CDR2 YYEEEE. CDR3 length equals 11 residues. The CDR3: CARSLGPEQYF. The CDR3 DNA sequence: TGTGCCAGAAGCTTGGGGCCCGAGCAGTACTTC. Together with reference TRBV5-6 and TRBJ2-7, the CDR3 gives the full variable domain: DAGVTQSPTHLIKTRGQQVTLRCSPKSGHDTVSWYQQALGQGPQFIFQYYEEEERQRGNFPDRFSGHQFPNYSSELNVNALLLGDSALYLCARSLGPEQYFGPGTRLTVT.

The chain links TRBV27 to TRBJ2-7; TRBD2 agrees at 8 bases. The CDR3 spans 13 residues. V was pared by 3 bases and J by 4 bases, with 2 bases of the junction left unmatched. Per the germline V gene, CDR1 is MNHEY and CDR2 is SMNVEV (reference sequence). The CDR3 spells CASSFSGAYEQYF. The CDR3 region has the DNA TGTGCCAGCAGTTTTAGCGGGGCTTACGAGCAGTACTTC.

The V gene is TRBV4-1, the J gene TRBJ2-7; 8 bases line up with TRBD2. J gave up 3 bases and V 2 bases, and 12 bases lay outside the gene matches. There are 17 residues in the CDR3. The germline V gene encodes CDR1 MGHRA and CDR2 YSYEKL. The CDR3 reads CASSQFLGLGNVYEQYF. CDR3 nucleotides: TGCGCCAGCAGCCAATTTTTGGGACTAGGGAATGTCTACGAGCAGTACTTC.

The CDR3 sequence: CASSQRSYGYTF. The CDR3 DNA sequence: TGTGCCAGCAGCCAGCGCTCCTATGGCTACACCTTC. The chain carries TRBV7-2 and TRBJ1-2; D not resolved. The germline V gene encodes CDR1 SGHTA and CDR2 FQGNSA. Trimming left V 5 bases short and J 4 bases short, with 8 bases between. CDR3 length equals 12 residues.

V and J are TRBV6-5 and TRBJ1-2; 8 nucleotides match TRBD1. The CDR3 runs 14 residues. CDR1 and CDR2 from the germline V gene are MNHEY and SVGAGI. V trimming: 5 bases; J trimming: 6 bases; junction bases outside the gene matches: 8. The CDR3 reads CASSPGQGYNGYTF. For the CDR3, the DNA is TGTGCCAGCAGTCCCGGACAGGGTTACAATGGCTACACCTTC.

The chain couples TRBV5-1 to TRBJ2-7; 8 nucleotides agree with TRBD1. This CDR3 has 14 amino acids. In germline, CDR1 is SGHRS, CDR2 YFSETQ. Losses at the gene ends were 5 bases for V and 5 bases for J; bases not matched to a gene: 9. CDR3 DNA sequence: TGCGCCAGCAGTGTGCAGGGGGCAAGCAACGAGCAGTACTTC. Its protein product is CASSVQGASNEQYF. The full variable domain, its missing parts supplied by reference TRBV5-1 and TRBJ2-7, is KAGVTQTPRYLIKTRGQQVTLSCSPISGHRSVSWYQQTPGQGLQFLFEYFSETQRNKGNFPGRFSGRQFSNSRSEMNVSTLELGDSALYLCASSVQGASNEQYFGPGTRLTVT.

V is TRBV5-1 and J is TRBJ1-1; no clear D gene. Germline V gene sequence: CDR1 SGHRS, CDR2 YFSETQ. The CDR3 consists of 12 residues. The V gene lost 5 bases and the J gene lost 3 bases, with 8 bases spanning the gap. The CDR3 protein is CASRHGDTEAFF. CDR3 coding DNA: TGCGCCAGCAGACACGGGGACACTGAAGCTTTCTTT. The whole variable domain, filled in from reference TRBV5-1 and TRBJ1-1, reads KAGVTQTPRYLIKTRGQQVTLSCSPISGHRSVSWYQQTPGQGLQFLFEYFSETQRNKGNFPGRFSGRQFSNSRSEMNVSTLELGDSALYLCASRHGDTEAFFGQGTRLTVV.

J is TRBJ1-1 and V is TRBV28, with D possibly TRBD1 on 5 matching bases. The CDR3 consists of 12 residues. Between the trimmed V and J ends, which lost 8 bases and 1 base, there was a span of 8 bases. Germline lookup yields CDR1 MDHEN and CDR2 SYDVKM. The CDR3 spells CASSRGNTEAFF. The DNA for the CDR3 is TGTGCCAGCTCAAGGGGGAACACTGAAGCTTTCTTT.

V is TRBV25-1 and J is TRBJ1-1; D ambiguous. The germline V and J ends were trimmed by 3 bases and 0 bases, with 14 bases remaining between them. This CDR3 is 16 amino acids long. Per the germline V gene, CDR1 is MGHDK and CDR2 is SYGVNS. The CDR3 spells CASSDWEAGMNTEAFF. CDR3 DNA sequence: TGTGCCAGCAGTGATTGGGAAGCGGGGATGAACACTGAAGCTTTCTTT.

J is TRBJ1-6 and V is TRBV9, with D possibly being TRBD1 (5 bases). The CDR3 loop spans 17 amino acids. Per the germline V gene, CDR1 is SGDLS and CDR2 is YYNGEE. V was trimmed by 0 bases and J by 7 bases, leaving 17 bases between them. The CDR3 DNA is TGTGCCAGCAGCGTAGGGGTTAGGGCAGGGCCAAATTCACCCCTCCACTTT. Amino acids: CASSVGVRAGPNSPLHF.

The chain has TRBV5-1 and TRBJ1-1; a possible D gene is TRBD1 (6 bases). Germline lookup yields CDR1 SGHRS and CDR2 YFSETQ. CDR3 length equals 16 residues. V dropped 4 bases and J dropped 0 bases, with 16 bases sitting between them. The CDR3 region is CASSGLPTGMNTEAFF. Written as DNA, the CDR3 is TGCGCCAGCAGCGGACTCCCGACAGGCATGAACACTGAAGCTTTCTTT. Drawing the rest from reference TRBV5-1 and TRBJ1-1, the complete variable domain is KAGVTQTPRYLIKTRGQQVTLSCSPISGHRSVSWYQQTPGQGLQFLFEYFSETQRNKGNFPGRFSGRQFSNSRSEMNVSTLELGDSALYLCASSGLPTGMNTEAFFGQGTRLTVV.

The genes are TRBV5-6 and TRBJ1-1; no definite D call. Germline CDR1 is SGHDT and CDR2 is YYEEEE. This CDR3 contains 13 residues. The V end lost 3 bases, the J end lost 4 bases, and 10 bases lay between the germline ends. The CDR3 sequence: CASSWRVTTEAFF. CDR3 in DNA: TGTGCCAGCAGCTGGCGGGTTACCACTGAAGCTTTCTTT.

The chain links TRBV5-1 to TRBJ1-2; tentatively, D is TRBD1 (6 bases). Per germline, CDR1 SGHRS and CDR2 YFSETQ. The CDR3 sequence is 15 residues long. V gave up 0 bases and J gave up 2 bases, with 11 bases separating them. CDR3 sequence: CASSLAGTKNYGYTF. CDR3 sequence (DNA): TGCGCCAGCAGCTTGGCCGGGACAAAAAACTATGGCTACACCTTC.